This T cell receptor (beta chain) comes out of a study of control samples from healthy donors and cancer patients. CDR1 is KGHSH and CDR2 is LQKENI in the germline V gene. The CDR3 contains 15 residues. V lost 6 bases to trimming and J lost 0 bases; unmatched junction nucleotides: 6. Remarks on this clone: The same CDR3 can be traced to other DNA sequences in this sample.

TCRdb keeps only in-frame clones here, not all; method: immunoSEQ multiplex PCR. The sample comprises under 150,000 clones, approximately 89% of which are singletons, and over 2.5% rests with the top ten. Sequences were obtained from blood. The chain couples TRBV18 to TRBJ1-1; 8 bases map to TRBD1. This clonotype was obtained from a man in his 60s in good health. As DNA, the CDR3 is TGTGCCAGCTCGCCCAGGACAGGGATGAACACTGAAGCTTTCTTT. This encodes CASSPRTGMNTEAFF.